The 7 T cell receptor beta chains listed next were all sequenced from one sample in a study of T cell responses to AZD1222 COVID-19 vaccine. The assay was immunoSEQ multiplex PCR, and TCRdb's table has in-frame clones only and misses some. The repertoire holds some 140,000 clones, with approximately 90% as singletons. Sequences were derived from peripheral blood, sampled on day 0 of AZD1222 vaccination. The receptors stem from an adult in good health.

This chain connects TRBV3-1 (or the pseudogene TRBV3-2) to TRBJ2-4; 8 bases are shared with TRBD1. Per the germline V gene, CDR1 is LGHDT and CDR2 is YNNKEL (reference sequence). The CDR3 spans 14 residues. Trimming removed 5 bases from V and 8 bases from J; junction bases left unmatched: 8. CDR3 nucleotide sequence: TGTGCCAGCAGCTTTTTGGACAGGGAAGACATTCAGTACTTC. This encodes CASSFLDREDIQYF.

The rearrangement links TRBV19 to TRBJ2-7; TRBD1 is a possible D gene (6 bases). The germline CDR1 and CDR2 sequences are LNHDA and SQIVND (reference sequence). The CDR3 has 17 amino acids. The ends were cut back, 5 bases at V and 5 bases at J, with 25 bases in the middle. The CDR3 loop reads CASSLGVSRDTPDEQYF. CDR3 in DNA: TGTGCCAGTAGTCTGGGGGTATCTCGGGACACCCCGGACGAGCAGTACTTC.

This clone showed up just a few times. This rearrangement joins TRBV6-5 to TRBJ1-3; D is possibly TRBD1 (5 bases). This CDR3 is built from 14 residues. V was pared by 6 bases and J by 0 bases, with 9 bases between. Per germline, CDR1 MNHEY and CDR2 SVGAGI. The chain's CDR3 is CASRTDNSGNTIYF. The CDR3 nucleotides are TGTGCCAGCAGAACGGACAACTCTGGAAACACCATATATTTT.

Here the CDR3 DNA reads TGTGCCAGTAGTGGGGACAGGGGCAGGGAAAAACTGTTTTTT. It encodes CASSGDRGREKLFF. The rearrangement uses TRBV19 and TRBJ1-4; 10 bases map to TRBD1. Germline CDR1 LNHDA, CDR2 SQIVND (reference sequence). The CDR3 is 14 residues long. The V segment lost 5 bases and the J segment 8 bases; nucleotides outside the gene matches: 5.

This chain links TRBV5-4 with TRBJ2-2; unclear D gene. The V end lost 2 bases, the J end lost 0 bases, and 11 bases lay between the germline ends. The CDR3 contains 16 residues. CDR1 and CDR2 (germline): SGHNT, YYREEE (reference sequence). The CDR3 region is CASSLMPGANTGELFF. For the CDR3, the DNA is TGTGCCAGCAGCTTAATGCCTGGGGCGAACACCGGGGAGCTGTTTTTT.

The gene calls are TRBV3-1 (or the pseudogene TRBV3-2) and TRBJ2-5; TRBD2 matches 12 bases. This CDR3 comprises 17 residues. Germline-derived CDR1 and CDR2 are LGHDT and YNNKEL (reference sequence). Germline trimming cut 2 bases from V and 9 bases from J; bases unmatched to any gene: 13. CDR3 sequence (DNA): TGTGCCAGCAGCCAATGGGCTAGCGGGGGGGCCATTCAGTCCCAGTACTTC. Translated: CASSQWASGGAIQSQYF.

The gene calls are TRBV5-1 and TRBJ2-7, with TRBD2 matching over 11 bases. Trimming removed 0 bases from V and 3 bases from J; junction bases left unmatched: 5. Germline-derived CDR1 and CDR2 are SGHRS and YFSETQ. The CDR3 is 16 amino acids. For the CDR3, the DNA is TGCGCCAGCAGCTTGGCTCCTAGCGGGGGGTACTACGAGCAGTACTTC. As protein: CASSLAPSGGYYEQYF.